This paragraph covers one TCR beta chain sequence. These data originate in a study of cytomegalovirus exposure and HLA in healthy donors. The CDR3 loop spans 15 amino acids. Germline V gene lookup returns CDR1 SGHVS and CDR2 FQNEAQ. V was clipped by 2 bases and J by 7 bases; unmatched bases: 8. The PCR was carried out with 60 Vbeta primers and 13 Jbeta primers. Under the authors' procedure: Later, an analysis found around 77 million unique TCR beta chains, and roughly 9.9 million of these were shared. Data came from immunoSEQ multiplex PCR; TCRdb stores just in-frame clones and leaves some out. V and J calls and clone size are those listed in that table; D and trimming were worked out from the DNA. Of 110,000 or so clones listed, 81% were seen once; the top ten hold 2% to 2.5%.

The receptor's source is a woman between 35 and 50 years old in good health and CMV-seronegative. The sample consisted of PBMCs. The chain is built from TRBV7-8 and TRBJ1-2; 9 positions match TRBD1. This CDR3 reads CASSLSGQGVSGYTF. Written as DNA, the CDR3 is TGTGCCAGCAGCTTATCGGGACAGGGAGTCTCTGGCTACACCTTC.